A single sample is the source of the 9 T cell receptor beta chains below, sequenced in a study of neurological immune-mediated disorders. Each CDR3 protein gets one entry after TCRdb re-called the 5' RACE reads with MiXCR. The sample has some 22,000 distinct CDR3 sequences; roughly 17% are singletons. The material sequenced was CD8+ T cells from blood. The source is a woman under 30 with multiple sclerosis.

This clonotype has ten or more counts. The chain has TRBV10-3 and TRBJ2-5; 8 nucleotides match TRBD2. The CDR3 has 15 amino acids. V shed 2 bases, J shed 4 bases, and the junction held 6 bases outside the gene matches. In germline, CDR1 is ENHRY, CDR2 SYGVKD. CDR3 protein: CAISEGAGDAETQYF. The CDR3 DNA reads TGTGCCATCAGTGAGGGAGCGGGAGACGCAGAGACCCAGTACTTC.

In this sample, this clonotype is medium-sized. The gene calls are TRBV29-1 and TRBJ1-2, with D possibly TRBD1 on 6 matching bases. CDR1 and CDR2 from the germline V gene are SQVTM and ANQGSEA. This CDR3 has 14 amino acids. The V end lost 6 bases, the J end lost 7 bases, and 21 bases lay between the germline ends. CDR3 in amino acids: CSVPEGGGRAGYTF. As DNA, the CDR3 is TGCAGCGTCCCAGAGGGAGGGGGTCGGGCTGGCTACACCTTC. Based on the CDR3 plus reference TRBV29-1 and TRBJ1-2, the full variable domain is SAVISQKPSRDICQRGTSLTIQCQVDSQVTMMFWYRQQPGQSLTLIATANQGSEATYESGFVIDKFPISRPNLTFSTLTVSNMSPEDSSIYLCSVPEGGGRAGYTFGSGTRLTVV.

This clonotype is medium-sized within its sample. V gene TRBV20-1 combines with J gene TRBJ2-7; no clear D gene. CDR3 size: 14 residues. The germline V and J ends were trimmed by 3 bases and 2 bases, with 14 bases remaining between them. Germline CDR1 is DFQATT and CDR2 is SNEGSKA (reference sequence). As DNA, the CDR3 is TGCAGTGCTAGGGCCAATAGTGAGCCCTACGAGCAGTACTTC. Protein product: CSARANSEPYEQYF.

This clonotype was detected many times. V gene TRBV9 combines with J gene TRBJ1-5, with D uncertain. Germline V gives CDR1 SGDLS, CDR2 YYNGEE. The CDR3 runs to 15 residues. V shed 0 bases and J shed 2 bases, with 9 bases lying between them. As DNA, the CDR3 is TGTGCCAGCAGCGTAGACGGTAGGGGCAATCAGCCCCAGCATTTT. Protein product: CASSVDGRGNQPQHF.

The chain employs TRBV7-3 and TRBJ1-5; unclear D gene. Per germline, CDR1 SGHTA and CDR2 FQGTGA. The V and J ends lost 2 bases and 7 bases respectively, with 9 bases between them. This CDR3 region has 13 residues. This chain's CDR3 is CASSLDHGQPQHF. The CDR3 nucleotides read TGTGCCAGCAGCTTAGACCACGGGCAGCCCCAGCATTTT.

This clonotype was observed at least ten times. The chain uses TRBV28 and TRBJ2-3, with a tentative D call TRBD1 (6 bases). Germline loops: CDR1 MDHEN, CDR2 SYDVKM. The CDR3 totals 16 residues. The V and J ends lost 3 bases and 1 base respectively, with 14 bases between them. CDR3: CASSFLGAMGTDTQYF. The CDR3 DNA reads as TGTGCCAGCAGTTTCTTGGGGGCGATGGGCACAGATACGCAGTATTTT.

Relative to its sample, this clonotype is medium-sized. This chain connects TRBV7-9 to TRBJ2-5, with no clear D. CDR3 length: 14 amino acids. V lost 4 bases to trimming and J lost 3 bases, with 12 bases between them. The germline CDR1 and CDR2 sequences are SEHNR and FQNEAQ (reference sequence). Written as DNA, the CDR3 is TGTGCCAGCAGCTCCGAAACCGCTAAAGAGACCCAGTACTTC. Protein sequence: CASSSETAKETQYF.

This clonotype is medium-sized (0.01 to 0.1%) within its sample. The rearrangement joins TRBV20-1 to TRBJ2-1, with D hard to call. The germline gives CDR1 DFQATT, CDR2 SNEGSKA (reference sequence). The CDR3 is 14 amino acids. The ends were cut back, 1 base at V and 9 bases at J, with 16 bases in the middle. The CDR3 DNA reads as TGCAGTGCTAGAGGGGCCCACCGCCCTCCTGAGCAGTTCTTC. Translating gives CSARGAHRPPEQFF.

This clonotype was recorded a few times. The CDR3 DNA is TGTGCCAGCAGTTTACGGATTATTGGCAATCAGCCCCAGCATTTT. This gives the protein CASSLRIIGNQPQHF. V is TRBV28 and J is TRBJ1-5, with unresolved D. This CDR3 contains 15 residues. The V gene's germline CDR1 is MDHEN and CDR2 SYDVKM. V was clipped by 2 bases and J by 2 bases, with 10 bases between them. Full variable domain (rest looked up from reference TRBV28 and TRBJ1-5): DVKVTQSSRYLVKRTGEKVFLECVQDMDHENMFWYRQDPGLGLRLIYFSYDVKMKEKGDIPEGYSVSREKKERFSLILESASTNQTSMYLCASSLRIIGNQPQHFGDGTRLSIL.